This T cell receptor (beta chain) was sequenced during a study of blood T cell repertoires in COVID-19. Study-wide background: The United States, Italy and Spain provided the acute and convalescent COVID-19 samples. Nucleic acid was either cDNA or gDNA, and it came from T cells, B-cell-depleted T cells, or PBMCs.

Original data processing: Quantification of nucleated cells was approximated via reference gene primer amplification. Libraries were prepared by immunoSEQ multiplex PCR; TCRdb keeps only in-frame clonotypes and omits some of them. From that table come the V and J calls and clone size; the DNA was used to work out D and trimming. The sample holds roughly 100,000 clones, about 91% seen once. The germline CDR1 and CDR2 sequences are SGDLS and YYNGEE. The CDR3 has 15 amino acids. Trimming at V came to 4 bases and at J to 2 bases, leaving 6 bases not matched to a gene. The chain is built from TRBV9 and TRBJ2-7, with 10 nucleotides matching TRBD2. This sequence originates from a human donor in a cohort sampled during active COVID-19. The sequenced material came from peripheral blood. The CDR3 is CASSNLAGDPYEQYF. The CDR3 DNA follows: TGTGCCAGCAGCAATCTAGCGGGGGACCCCTACGAGCAGTACTTC.